A single sample is the source of the 19 T cell receptor beta chains below, sequenced in a study of prognosis after radiotherapy for stage I lung cancer. Genomic DNA was the source, and TCR beta CDR3 was amplified from it by two-round multiplex PCR. TRBV and TRBJ genes each had their own specific primers in first-round PCR. One entry per CDR3 protein results from TCRdb running MiXCR on the multiplex PCR reads. This sample carries about 15,000 distinct CDR3 sequences, about a third of them seen once, and the ten largest clones take more than 20%. The material was PBMCs, obtained before or after stereotactic body radiation therapy (not recorded which). All receptors come from a donor over 45 with non-small cell lung cancer.

A word on this clonotype: One end of the junction varies from germline; a read error may be responsible. The chain couples TRBV12-3 or TRBV12-4 to TRBJ2-3; 7 nucleotides line up with TRBD2. This CDR3 spans 14 amino acids. The CDR3 loop reads CAGSVAGGTDTQYF. The CDR3 DNA sequence: TGTGCCGGCAGCGTAGCGGGTGGCACAGATACGCAGTATTTT.

As concerns this clonotype: The junction departs from germline at one end; a sequencing error may be responsible. The CDR3 sequence is CASKDSENQHQHF. The CDR3, as DNA: TGTGCCAGCAAGGATAGCGAAAATCAGCACCAGCATTTT. The rearrangement joins TRBV12-3 or TRBV12-4 to TRBJ1-5; no clear D. This CDR3 comprises 13 residues.

Notes on this clonotype: A far more abundant clone sits one base away, making this likely a read error. The CDR3 DNA reads TGTGCCAGCAGCTTAGTGGAGGGAAGATGCTACGAGCAGTACTTC. It specifies CASSLVEGRCYEQYF. This chain uses TRBV7-3 with TRBJ2-7; a possible D gene is TRBD2 (6 bases). This CDR3 is built from 15 residues. Trimming took 2 bases from V and 3 from J, leaving 14 bases between them. The germline gives CDR1 SGHTA, CDR2 FQGTGA.

Ten or more counts support this clonotype. This sequence joins TRBV5-6 and TRBJ2-1, with D possibly TRBD1 on 6 matching bases. Per germline, CDR1 SGHDT and CDR2 YYEEEE. The CDR3 contains 13 residues. Trimming stripped 0 bases from V and 6 bases from J, with 7 bases between. CDR3 residues: CASSLDRVNEQFF. The CDR3 DNA reads TGTGCCAGCAGCTTGGACAGGGTCAATGAGCAGTTCTTC. The full variable domain, in which reference TRBV5-6 and TRBJ2-1 provide the parts outside the CDR3, is DAGVTQSPTHLIKTRGQQVTLRCSPKSGHDTVSWYQQALGQGPQFIFQYYEEEERQRGNFPDRFSGHQFPNYSSELNVNALLLGDSALYLCASSLDRVNEQFFGPGTRLTVL.

In this sample, this clonotype turned up many times. V gene TRBV7-9 combines with J gene TRBJ2-7, with 9 bases that match TRBD1. Trimming took 1 base from V and 1 from J; bases not matched to a gene: 2. Per germline, CDR1 SEHNR and CDR2 FQNEAQ (reference sequence). The CDR3 runs 15 residues. The CDR3 DNA reads as TGTGCCAGCAGCTTAGGCGGGACAGGGTCCTACGAGCAGTACTTC. Its translation is CASSLGGTGSYEQYF.

This clonotype appeared many times. This rearrangement joins TRBV19 to TRBJ2-2; D is uncertain. The CDR3 has 13 amino acids. Trimming removed 6 bases from V and 14 bases from J, with 19 bases in between. Germline-derived CDR1 and CDR2 are LNHDA and SQIVND (reference sequence). This chain's CDR3 is CASSKPPGDILFF. The CDR3 coding sequence is TGTGCCAGTAGCAAGCCCCCAGGTGACATTCTGTTTTTT.

With respect to this clonotype: The junction differs from germline at one of its ends, possibly a read error. The chain recombines TRBV30 with TRBJ1-1, with D possibly being TRBD1 (5 bases). The germline gives CDR1 GTSNPN, CDR2 SVGIG (reference sequence). The CDR3 has 14 amino acids. CDR3 protein: CALDTAAGYTEAFF. DNA for the CDR3: TGTGCCTTGGATACCGCGGCAGGGTACACTGAGGCTTTCTTT.

The sample holds many counts of this clonotype. CDR3 loop: CASSQDLRGAGSYEQYF. DNA of the CDR3: TGTGCCAGCAGCCAAGATCTGAGGGGGGCAGGCTCCTACGAGCAGTACTTC. The chain joins TRBV14 to TRBJ2-7, with D perhaps assigned TRBD1 or TRBD2 (6 bases each). There are 17 residues in the CDR3. Germline CDR1 SGHDN, CDR2 FVKESK. Trimming shortened V by 0 bases and J by 0 bases, and 15 bases separated the two germline ends.

The CDR3 loop reads CASNRDPNRRNEQFF. The CDR3 DNA reads as TGTGCCAGCAACCGAGACCCTAACCGGCGCAATGAGCAGTTCTTC. The rearrangement joins TRBV3-1 to TRBJ2-1; no clear D gene. The CDR3 runs to 15 residues. CDR1 and CDR2 from the germline V gene are LGHDT and YNNKEL (reference sequence). Trimming took off 7 bases at V and 6 bases at J, with 19 bases between the two ends.

The CDR3 nucleotides read TGTGCCAGCATTGCAACAGGGCCAGGCGGCTGTGGCTACACCTTC. Protein product: CASIATGPGGCGYTF. This rearrangement joins TRBV6-2 or TRBV6-3 to TRBJ1-2; D possibly corresponds to TRBD1 (6 bases). Looked up from germline, CDR1 is MNHEY and CDR2 is SVGEGT. V gave up 7 bases and J gave up 7 bases, with 22 bases separating them. This CDR3 is 15 amino acids long.

This clonotype was found many times. The rearrangement joins TRBV4-1 to TRBJ2-7; the D gene is possibly TRBD2 (5 bases). This CDR3 has 15 amino acids. The germline gives CDR1 MGHRA, CDR2 YSYEKL. The germline V and J ends were trimmed by 4 bases and 3 bases, with 16 bases remaining between them. CDR3 loop: CASSLSRTGIYEQYF. Here the CDR3 DNA reads TGCGCCAGCAGCCTAAGCAGGACTGGAATCTACGAGCAGTACTTC.

There are many counts of this clonotype. CDR3 protein: CSAIFPAGNTIYF. The CDR3 nucleotides read TGCAGTGCTATTTTCCCGGCTGGAAACACCATATATTTT. This chain joins TRBV20-1 and TRBJ1-3; D is unclear. The CDR3 extends over 13 amino acids. CDR1 DFQATT and CDR2 SNEGSKA come from the germline V gene (reference sequence). Trimming removed 4 bases from V and 2 bases from J, with 9 bases in between.

By proportion, this clonotype is medium-sized. The gene calls are TRBV20-1 and TRBJ1-2; 7 bases match TRBD1. CDR1 is DFQATT and CDR2 is SNEGSKA in the germline V gene (reference sequence). The CDR3 spans 13 residues. V shed 4 bases, J shed 5 bases, and the junction held 7 bases outside the gene matches. The CDR3 region is CSAKTGWGYGYTF. CDR3 nucleotide sequence: TGCAGTGCTAAGACAGGGTGGGGTTATGGCTACACCTTC.

This clonotype occurred many times. The genes are TRBV3-1 and TRBJ2-1; 12 bases map to TRBD2. J gave up 9 bases and V 4 bases, and 7 bases lay outside the gene matches. CDR3 length equals 15 residues. Germline V gives CDR1 LGHDT, CDR2 YNNKEL (reference sequence). The chain's CDR3 is CASSPLAGGGVEQFF. The CDR3 region has the DNA TGTGCCAGCAGCCCGCTAGCGGGAGGGGGGGTTGAGCAGTTCTTC.

This clonotype was observed at least ten times. The gene calls are TRBV20-1 and TRBJ1-5, with D perhaps matching TRBD1 (5 bases). Germline values: CDR1 DFQATT, CDR2 SNEGSKA (reference sequence). This CDR3 contains 13 residues. With 1 base removed from V and 5 bases from J, the gap between germline ends came to 9 bases. CDR3 nucleotide sequence: TGCAGTGCTAGAGCGACAGAGGATCAGCCCCAGCATTTT. As protein: CSARATEDQPQHF.

This clonotype has ten or more counts. The rearrangement links TRBV19 to TRBJ2-1, with TRBD2 matching over 13 bases. Germline loops: CDR1 LNHDA, CDR2 SQIVND (reference sequence). The length of the CDR3 is 15 residues. With 10 bases clipped from V and 6 bases from J, the junction kept 9 bases outside the gene matches. The CDR3 spells CATQIGLAGVNEQFF. The CDR3 nucleotides are TGTGCCACCCAAATCGGACTAGCGGGAGTCAATGAGCAGTTCTTC.

This clonotype is classed as medium-sized. This sequence joins TRBV5-1 and TRBJ2-2; TRBD2 aligns across 7 bases. Germline CDR1 and CDR2: SGHRS and YFSETQ. The V segment lost 2 bases and the J segment 1 base; nucleotides outside the gene matches: 5. The CDR3 extends over 16 amino acids. The CDR3 sequence is CASSFMAGVNTGELFF. The CDR3 DNA reads as TGCGCCAGCAGCTTTATGGCGGGAGTGAACACCGGGGAGCTGTTTTTT.

Points on this clonotype: A read error likely explains this, since a far larger clone differs by one base. The rearrangement uses TRBV20-1 and TRBJ2-7, with 8 positions matching TRBD2. The length of the CDR3 is 15 residues. Per germline, CDR1 DFQATT and CDR2 SNEGSKA (reference sequence). With V trimmed by 0 bases and J by 7 bases, 11 bases remained unmatched. The CDR3 DNA sequence: TGCAGTGCTAGAGATTTTCGGGAGGGCTACAATGAGCAGTACTTC. Residues: CSARDFREGYNEQYF.

Comment on this clonotype: One end of the junction fails to match germline, which may point to a read error. This chain connects TRBV6-2 or TRBV6-3 to TRBJ2-7, with unresolved D. Germline CDR1 MNHEY, CDR2 SVGEGT. The CDR3 is 16 residues long. Here the CDR3 reads CDSSPSSDTTYYEQYF. CDR3 DNA sequence: TGTGACAGCAGTCCATCCTCTGATACGACCTACTACGAGCAGTACTTC.